This passage covers 8 T cell receptor beta chains from one sample sequenced in a study of T cells in Graves' hyperthyroidism and ophthalmopathy. The investigators amplified TCR beta CDR3 regions from RNA transcripts. The TCR CDR3 first-round RT-PCR relied on the HTBI primer set. One entry per CDR3 protein results from TCRdb running MiXCR on the multiplex PCR reads. The table lists a few hundred thousand distinct CDR3 sequences, 20% to 30% of them singletons. Sequencing was carried out using blood. The receptors come from a man aged 50-59 years with Graves' hyperthyroidism.

This clonotype was seen more than once but under ten times. V usage is TRBV20-1 and J usage is TRBJ1-6, with unresolved D. Germline CDR1 DFQATT, CDR2 SNEGSKA (reference sequence). The CDR3 has 15 amino acids. V lost 2 bases, J lost 8 bases, and 16 bases lay in between. CDR3: CSARRDSNGDSPLHF. CDR3 in DNA: TGCAGTGCTAGACGTGATAGCAATGGGGATTCACCCCTCCACTTT.

This clonotype was detected ten times or more. The gene calls are TRBV2 and TRBJ2-5; D is undetermined. V lost 4 bases to trimming and J lost 5 bases, with 5 bases between them. The CDR3 runs to 11 residues. CDR1 and CDR2 (germline): SNHLY, FYNNEI. The CDR3 region is CASSVAETQYF. As DNA, the CDR3 is TGTGCCAGCAGTGTCGCGGAGACCCAGTACTTC.

This clonotype was seen repeatedly, ten times or more. V usage is TRBV20-1 and J usage is TRBJ2-5, with 14 bases lining up with TRBD2. CDR1 is DFQATT, CDR2 SNEGSKA, per germline (reference sequence). The CDR3 sequence is 13 residues long. The CDR3 is CGGLAGDEVTQYF. The DNA of the CDR3 is TGCGGGGGACTAGCGGGAGATGAGGTGACCCAGTACTTC.

This clonotype appeared a few times. The rearrangement joins TRBV12-3 or TRBV12-4 to TRBJ2-1; D is ambiguous. This CDR3 region has 13 residues. V shed 4 bases and J shed 6 bases, with 10 bases lying between them. The CDR3 nucleotides are TGTGCCAGCAGTTCCGTCCTCCGCAATGAGCAGTTCTTC. This encodes CASSSVLRNEQFF.

This clonotype has more than one count but fewer than ten. The chain links TRBV7-9 to TRBJ2-7, with D tentatively TRBD2 (5 bases). V was pared by 2 bases and J by 2 bases, with 16 bases between. The CDR3 spans 16 residues. Germline CDR1 and CDR2: SEHNR and FQNEAQ (reference sequence). CDR3 DNA sequence: TGTGCCAGCAGCTTATATGGCAGAAAGGGAGCCTACGAGCAGTACTTC. It codes for CASSLYGRKGAYEQYF.

V usage is TRBV20-1 and J usage is TRBJ2-7; either TRBD1 or TRBD2 may supply D (5 bases each). Germline CDR1 DFQATT, CDR2 SNEGSKA (reference sequence). The CDR3 runs 15 residues. Trimming removed 0 bases at V and 2 bases at J, with 14 bases between. The chain's CDR3 is CSARDLTEGTYEQYF. CDR3 nucleotide sequence: TGCAGTGCTAGAGATTTGACAGAGGGGACCTACGAGCAGTACTTC.

The chain couples TRBV12-3 or TRBV12-4 to TRBJ2-7, with D possibly TRBD1 on 6 matching bases. V was trimmed by 2 bases and J by 6 bases, leaving 14 bases between them. The CDR3 runs to 14 residues. The CDR3 region is CASSLSVGASEQYF. CDR3 in DNA: TGTGCCAGCAGTTTATCAGTGGGGGCGAGCGAGCAGTACTTC.

The chain recombines TRBV6-1 with TRBJ1-2; 9 nucleotides align to TRBD1. The trim removed 5 bases at V and 6 bases at J, leaving 10 bases unmatched. Germline V gene sequence: CDR1 MNHNS, CDR2 SASEGT. CDR3 length: 15 residues. CDR3 residues: CASSPTTGGRNGYTF. CDR3 nucleotides: TGTGCCAGCAGTCCTACGACAGGGGGTAGAAATGGCTACACCTTC.